This TCR beta chain comes out of a study of beta chain features in type 1 diabetes. The V gene lost 4 bases and the J gene lost 0 bases, with 16 bases spanning the gap. The CDR3 totals 16 residues. CDR1 is MDHEN, CDR2 SYDVKM, per germline. Study-wide results and limits: Cells that show high TCR expression could be over-represented by cDNA sequencing. In every one of the four CD4+ subsets, TCRB CDR3s were moderately but significantly shorter in Type 1 diabetes patients.

This clone has a handful of counts. Its specificity is not known. Sequenced material consisted of expressed TCRB transcripts (all of the isolated RNA was reverse transcribed). This table comes from immunoSEQ multiplex PCR, and its TCRdb copy is limited to in-frame clones, with some not included. The sample includes 300,000 to 350,000 clones, around 9.3% of them seen just once. The rearrangement uses TRBV28 and TRBJ2-7; no clear D. The sequence was collected from a man in his thirties or forties with type 1 diabetes. Sequencing was carried out using central memory CD4+ T cells from blood. The CDR3 DNA is TGTGCCAGCAGTTCCCCCGGTGGGTCAGACTCCTACGAGCAGTACTTC. This gives the protein CASSSPGGSDSYEQYF.